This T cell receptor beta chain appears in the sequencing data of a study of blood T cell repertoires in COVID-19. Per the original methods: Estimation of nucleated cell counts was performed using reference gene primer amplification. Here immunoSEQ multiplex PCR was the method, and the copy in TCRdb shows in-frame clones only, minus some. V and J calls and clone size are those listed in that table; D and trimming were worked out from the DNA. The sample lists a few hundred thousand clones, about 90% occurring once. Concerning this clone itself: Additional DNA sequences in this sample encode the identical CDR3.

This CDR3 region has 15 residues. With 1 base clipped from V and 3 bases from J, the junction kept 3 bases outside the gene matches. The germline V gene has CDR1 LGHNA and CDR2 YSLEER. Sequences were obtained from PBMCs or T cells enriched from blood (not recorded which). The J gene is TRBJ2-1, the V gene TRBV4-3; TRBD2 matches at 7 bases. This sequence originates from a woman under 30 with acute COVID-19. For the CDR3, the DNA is TGCGCCAGCAGCCAAGGAAGCGGGGTCTACAATGAGCAGTTCTTC. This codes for CASSQGSGVYNEQFF.